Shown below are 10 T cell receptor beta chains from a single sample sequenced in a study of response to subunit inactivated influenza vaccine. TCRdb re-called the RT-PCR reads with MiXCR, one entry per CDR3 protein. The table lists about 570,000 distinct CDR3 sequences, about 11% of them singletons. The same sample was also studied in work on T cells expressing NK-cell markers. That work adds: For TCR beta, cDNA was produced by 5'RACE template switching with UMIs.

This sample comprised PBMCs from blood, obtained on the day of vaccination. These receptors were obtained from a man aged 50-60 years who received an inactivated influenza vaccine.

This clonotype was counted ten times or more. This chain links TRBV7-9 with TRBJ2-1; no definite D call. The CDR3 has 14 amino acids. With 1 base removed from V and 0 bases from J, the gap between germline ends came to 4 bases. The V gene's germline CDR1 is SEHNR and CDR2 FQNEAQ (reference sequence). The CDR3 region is CASSLGASYNEQFF. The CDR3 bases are TGTGCCAGCAGCTTAGGAGCCTCCTACAATGAGCAGTTCTTC.

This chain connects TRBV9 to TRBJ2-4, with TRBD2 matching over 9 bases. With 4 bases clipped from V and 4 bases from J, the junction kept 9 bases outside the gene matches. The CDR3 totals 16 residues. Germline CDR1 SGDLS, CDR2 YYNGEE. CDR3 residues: CASSRLAEAGKNIQYF. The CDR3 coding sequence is TGTGCCAGCAGCCGACTAGCGGAGGCGGGAAAAAACATTCAGTACTTC.

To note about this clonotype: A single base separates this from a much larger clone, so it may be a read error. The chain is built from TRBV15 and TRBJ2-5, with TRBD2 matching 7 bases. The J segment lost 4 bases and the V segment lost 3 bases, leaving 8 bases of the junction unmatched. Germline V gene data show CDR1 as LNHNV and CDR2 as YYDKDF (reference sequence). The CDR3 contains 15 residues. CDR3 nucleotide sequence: TGTGCCACCAGCAGTGGCTCTAGCGGTCTAGAGACCCAGTACTTC. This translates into CATSSGSSGLETQYF.

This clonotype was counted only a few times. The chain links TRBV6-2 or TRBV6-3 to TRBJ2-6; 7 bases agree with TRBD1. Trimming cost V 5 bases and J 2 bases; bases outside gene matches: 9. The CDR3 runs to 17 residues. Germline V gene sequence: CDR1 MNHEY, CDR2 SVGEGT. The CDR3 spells CASSKNLDRAGANVLTF. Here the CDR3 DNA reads TGTGCCAGCAGTAAAAACTTAGACAGGGCTGGGGCCAACGTCCTGACTTTC.

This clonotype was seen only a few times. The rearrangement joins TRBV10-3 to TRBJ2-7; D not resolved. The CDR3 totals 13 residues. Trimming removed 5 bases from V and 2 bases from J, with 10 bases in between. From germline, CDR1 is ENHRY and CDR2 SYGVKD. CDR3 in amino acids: CAISTQQTYEQYF. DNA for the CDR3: TGTGCCATCAGTACACAACAAACCTACGAGCAGTACTTC.

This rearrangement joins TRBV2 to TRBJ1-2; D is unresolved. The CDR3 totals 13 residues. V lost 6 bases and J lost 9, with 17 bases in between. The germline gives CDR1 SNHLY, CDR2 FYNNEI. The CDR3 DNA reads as TGTGCCAGCAGCGGCGATTCTACTTCGAGCTACACCTTC. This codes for CASSGDSTSSYTF.

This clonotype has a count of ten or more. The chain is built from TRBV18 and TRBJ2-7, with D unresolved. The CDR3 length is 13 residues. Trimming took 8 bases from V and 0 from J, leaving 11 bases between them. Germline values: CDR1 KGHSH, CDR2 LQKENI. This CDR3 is CASSPGNSYEQYF. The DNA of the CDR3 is TGTGCCAGCAGCCCCGGTAACTCCTACGAGCAGTACTTC.

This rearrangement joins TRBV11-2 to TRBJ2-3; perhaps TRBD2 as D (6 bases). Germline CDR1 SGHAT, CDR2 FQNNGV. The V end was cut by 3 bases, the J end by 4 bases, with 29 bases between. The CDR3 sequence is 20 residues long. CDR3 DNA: TGTGCCAGCAGCTTTGACTCGGGGCGGGGCCCTCCCGGGGAGTCAGATACGCAGTATTTT. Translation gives CASSFDSGRGPPGESDTQYF.

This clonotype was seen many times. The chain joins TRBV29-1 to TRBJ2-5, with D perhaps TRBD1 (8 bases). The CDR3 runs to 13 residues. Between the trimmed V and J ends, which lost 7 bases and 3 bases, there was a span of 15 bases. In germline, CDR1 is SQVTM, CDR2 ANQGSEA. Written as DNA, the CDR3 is TGCAGCGGAGGACAGGGAGGGGAAGAGACCCAGTACTTC. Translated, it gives CSGGQGGEETQYF.

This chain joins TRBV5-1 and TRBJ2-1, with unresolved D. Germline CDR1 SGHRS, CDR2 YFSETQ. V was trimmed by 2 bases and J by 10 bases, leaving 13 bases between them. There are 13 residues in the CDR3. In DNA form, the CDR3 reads TGCGCCAGCAGCTTATCTCCTAGTTACGAGCAGTTCTTC. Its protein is CASSLSPSYEQFF.